The 14 T cell receptor beta chains given below trace back to one sample, sequenced in a study of type 1 regulatory T cells. Antigens of these TCRs are unknown. TCRdb re-derived calls from the reads in MiXCR, one entry per CDR3 protein. The sample includes roughly 21,000 distinct CDR3 sequences, roughly 45% seen only once; the top ten take under 5%. The sequencing sample was made of cultured T cells, either the whole culture or a sorted T cell fraction (not recorded which). The receptors shown here come from a human donor in good health.

A word on this clonotype: Being one base from a much bigger clone, this may be a read error. The V and J genes are TRBV4-3 and TRBJ1-1, with D possibly TRBD1 on 5 matching bases. This CDR3 spans 15 amino acids. From germline, CDR1 is LGHNA and CDR2 YSLEER. Trimming shortened V by 0 bases and J by 4 bases, and 12 bases separated the two germline ends. The CDR3 region is CASSQEPQEATEAFF. In DNA, the CDR3 is TGCGCCAGCAGCCAAGAACCACAGGAGGCCACTGAAGCTTTCTTT.

The V call is TRBV12-3 or TRBV12-4, the J call TRBJ1-1, with 7 positions matching TRBD1. The CDR3 has 15 amino acids. After removal of 6 bases from V and 6 bases from J, the junction contained 13 bases not matched to a gene. The CDR3 sequence is CASSLAVDRVAEAFF. The CDR3 DNA sequence: TGTGCCAGCAGCCTGGCCGTAGACAGGGTGGCTGAAGCTTTCTTT.

The chain employs TRBV18 and TRBJ2-3; D call uncertain. V lost 4 bases to trimming and J lost 4 bases, with 12 bases between them. The CDR3 contains 14 residues. Germline assignment: CDR1 KGHSH and CDR2 LQKENI. Here the CDR3 reads CASSLPVRADTQYF. The CDR3 nucleotides read TGTGCCAGCTCACTCCCGGTGCGAGCAGATACGCAGTATTTT. The entire variable domain, with the rest obtained from reference TRBV18 and TRBJ2-3, is as follows: NAGVMQNPRHLVRRRGQEARLRCSPMKGHSHVYWYRQLPEEGLKFMVYLQKENIIDESGMPKERFSAEFPKEGPSILRIQQVVRGDSAAYFCASSLPVRADTQYFGPGTRLTVL.

This clonotype was counted a single time. V is TRBV6-5 and J is TRBJ2-7, with 14 bases fitting TRBD2. Germline CDR1 and CDR2: MNHEY and SVGAGI. The CDR3 runs to 21 residues. J gave up 5 bases and V 0 bases, and 18 bases lay outside the gene matches. CDR3 coding DNA: TGTGCCAGCAGTTACTCGAGGTTCAAAGTGTTGGGACTAGCGGGGGAACACGAGCAGTACTTC. This encodes CASSYSRFKVLGLAGEHEQYF.

J is TRBJ2-5 and V is TRBV6-2 or TRBV6-3; D may match TRBD1 or TRBD2 (6 bases each). Germline V gene data show CDR1 as MNHEY and CDR2 as SVGEGT. The CDR3 sequence is 14 residues long. Trimming pared 5 bases from V and 4 bases from J, leaving 14 bases between. The CDR3, as DNA: TGTGCCAGCAGTCCCCCAGGAGGGGGAGAGACCCAGTACTTC. This codes for CASSPPGGGETQYF.

By frequency in the sample, this clonotype is medium-sized. The chain combines TRBV18 with TRBJ2-7; 14 bases are shared with TRBD2. Germline assignment: CDR1 KGHSH and CDR2 LQKENI. V shed 5 bases, J shed 2 bases, and the junction held 2 bases outside the gene matches. The CDR3 totals 15 residues. Here the CDR3 reads CASSRTSGGPYEQYF. The CDR3 nucleotides are TGTGCCAGCTCAAGGACTAGCGGGGGGCCCTACGAGCAGTACTTC.

This clonotype has ten or more counts. The J gene is TRBJ1-6, the V gene TRBV10-3; 8 bases are shared with TRBD1. The CDR3 runs 17 residues. Trimming cost V 5 bases and J 0 bases; bases outside gene matches: 6. Germline CDR1 reads ENHRY; CDR2 reads SYGVKD. The CDR3 DNA sequence: TGTGCCATCAGTCGTATCGACAGGGGCTCCTATAATTCACCCCTCCACTTT. It codes for CAISRIDRGSYNSPLHF.

This clonotype was detected a few times. The chain couples TRBV24-1 to TRBJ1-2; D gene ambiguous. Germline CDR1 is KGHDR and CDR2 is SFDVKD. V shed 3 bases and J shed 9 bases, with 13 bases lying between them. The CDR3 spans 13 residues. In DNA form, the CDR3 reads TGTGCCACCAGTGATCCCCCCGGTATCAGCTACACCTTC. It is translated as CATSDPPGISYTF.

The V gene is TRBV19, the J gene TRBJ2-1; 15 bases agree with TRBD2. In germline, CDR1 is LNHDA, CDR2 SQIVND (reference sequence). The CDR3 is made up of 18 amino acids. The ends lost 3 bases at V and 8 bases at J; junction bases unmatched: 11. The CDR3 DNA reads as TGTGCCAGTAGTATTACCGGACTAGCGGGGGGGCCTTTCTATGAGCAGTTCTTC. This gives the protein CASSITGLAGGPFYEQFF.

This clonotype was seen repeatedly, ten times or more. The genes are TRBV10-1 and TRBJ1-5; the D is unclear. Germline loops: CDR1 WNHNN, CDR2 SYGVQD (reference sequence). CDR3 length equals 17 residues. V gave up 3 bases and J gave up 1 base, with 16 bases separating them. For the CDR3, the DNA is TGCGCCAGCAGTGAATCGCGGCGTCACGGAAGCAATCAGCCCCAGCATTTT. Amino acids: CASSESRRHGSNQPQHF.

This clonotype was detected only a few times. The rearrangement uses TRBV7-9 and TRBJ2-3, with 7 bases aligning to TRBD2. The CDR3 extends over 12 amino acids. Germline V gene data show CDR1 as SEHNR and CDR2 as FQNEAQ (reference sequence). The ends lost 7 bases at V and 3 bases at J; junction bases unmatched: 1. The CDR3 sequence: CASMGGTDTQYF. In nucleotides, the CDR3 is TGTGCCAGCATGGGGGGGACAGATACGCAGTATTTT.

The rearrangement uses TRBV3-1 and TRBJ2-5; 9 bases map to TRBD2. In germline, CDR1 is LGHDT, CDR2 YNNKEL (reference sequence). The CDR3 extends over 16 amino acids. V lost 0 bases and J lost 5; bases outside the gene matches: 7. CDR3: CASSQDAGGAWETQYF. CDR3 sequence (DNA): TGTGCCAGCAGCCAAGATGCGGGGGGGGCGTGGGAGACCCAGTACTTC.

V usage is TRBV29-1 and J usage is TRBJ2-3, with D possibly being TRBD1 or TRBD2 (6 bases each). V shed 4 bases and J shed 2 bases, with 13 bases lying between them. This CDR3 is built from 14 residues. Germline V gene lookup returns CDR1 SQVTM and CDR2 ANQGSEA. The DNA of the CDR3 is TGCAGCGTTGCCTTGGGGGGCCTCACAGATACGCAGTATTTT. Amino acids: CSVALGGLTDTQYF.

This chain uses TRBV12-3 or TRBV12-4 with TRBJ1-5; D unclear. With 3 bases removed from V and 6 bases from J, the gap between germline ends came to 6 bases. This CDR3 has 12 residues. The DNA of the CDR3 is TGTGCCAGCAGTTTCGCTGCTCAGCCCCAGCATTTT. Residues: CASSFAAQPQHF.